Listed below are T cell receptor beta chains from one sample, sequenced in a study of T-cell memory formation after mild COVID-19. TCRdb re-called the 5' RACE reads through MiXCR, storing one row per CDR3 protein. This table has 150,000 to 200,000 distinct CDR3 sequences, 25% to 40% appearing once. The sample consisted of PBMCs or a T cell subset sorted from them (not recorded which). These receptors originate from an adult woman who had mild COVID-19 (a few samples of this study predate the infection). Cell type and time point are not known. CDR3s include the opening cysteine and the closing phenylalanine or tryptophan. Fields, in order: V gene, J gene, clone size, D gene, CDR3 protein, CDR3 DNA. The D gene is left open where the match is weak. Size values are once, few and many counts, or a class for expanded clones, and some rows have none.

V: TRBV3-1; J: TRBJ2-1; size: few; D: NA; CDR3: CASRQLGDEDEQFF; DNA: TGTGCCAGCAGACAGCTAGGAGATGAGGATGAGCAGTTCTTC
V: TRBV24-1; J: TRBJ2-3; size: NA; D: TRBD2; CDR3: CATSDERGGKDTQYF; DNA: TGTGCCACCAGTGATGAGCGGGGGGGTAAAGATACGCAGTATTTT
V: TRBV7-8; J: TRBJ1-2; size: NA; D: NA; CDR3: CASSLAAGSGYTF; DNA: TGTGCCAGCAGCTTAGCGGCAGGCTCCGGCTACACCTTC
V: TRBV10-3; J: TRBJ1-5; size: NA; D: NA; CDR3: CAISESESDLGNQPQHF; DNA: TGTGCCATCAGTGAGTCAGAGAGCGACTTAGGCAATCAGCCCCAGCATTTT
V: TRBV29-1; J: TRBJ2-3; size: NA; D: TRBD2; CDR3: CSVDGTSGRSTDTQYF; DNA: TGCAGCGTTGATGGGACTAGCGGAAGGTCCACAGATACGCAGTATTTT
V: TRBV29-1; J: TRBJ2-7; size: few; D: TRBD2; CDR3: CSVPFPGLAGLSHYEQYF; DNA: TGCAGCGTTCCCTTCCCGGGACTAGCGGGCCTCTCCCACTACGAGCAGTACTTC
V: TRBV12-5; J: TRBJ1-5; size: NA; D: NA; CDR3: CASGLVLARGDQPQHF; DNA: TGTGCTAGTGGTTTGGTCCTCGCCAGGGGAGATCAGCCCCAGCATTTT
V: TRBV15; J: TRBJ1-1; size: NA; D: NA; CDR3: CATSRDWTQLNTEAFF; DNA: TGTGCCACCAGCAGAGATTGGACACAGTTGAACACTGAAGCTTTCTTT
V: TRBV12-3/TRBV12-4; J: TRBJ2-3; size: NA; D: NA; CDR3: CASSSTDDTQYF; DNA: TGTGCCAGCAGTTCCACTGACGATACGCAGTATTTT
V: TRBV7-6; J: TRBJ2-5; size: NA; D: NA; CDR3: CASSQNGPIQETQYF; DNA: TGTGCCAGCAGCCAGAATGGGCCCATACAAGAGACCCAGTACTTC
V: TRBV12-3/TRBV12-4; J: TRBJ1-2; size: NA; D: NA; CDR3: CASSRRRLGGYTF; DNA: TGTGCCAGCAGTAGGAGGCGGTTAGGGGGCTACACCTTC
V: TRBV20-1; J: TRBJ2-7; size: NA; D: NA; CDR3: CSARVVRRGLYEQYF; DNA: TGCAGTGCTAGAGTGGTAAGGCGGGGACTTTACGAGCAGTACTTC
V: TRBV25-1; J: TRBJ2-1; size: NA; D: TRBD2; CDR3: CASSWTSGSRGNNEQFF; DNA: TGTGCCAGCAGCTGGACTAGCGGGAGTCGGGGGAACAATGAGCAGTTCTTC
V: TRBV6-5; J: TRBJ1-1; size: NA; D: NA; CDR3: CASKGTYTEAFF; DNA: TGTGCCAGCAAGGGGACGTACACTGAAGCTTTCTTT
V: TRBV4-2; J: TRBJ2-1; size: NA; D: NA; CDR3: CASSQEGGQFF; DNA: TGTGCCAGCAGCCAAGAAGGGGGACAGTTCTTC
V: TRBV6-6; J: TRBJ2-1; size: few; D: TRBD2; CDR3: CASRPPGLAANEQFF; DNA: TGTGCCAGCAGACCCCCAGGACTAGCGGCGAATGAGCAGTTCTTC
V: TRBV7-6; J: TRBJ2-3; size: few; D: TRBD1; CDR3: CASSLTQGATTDTQYF; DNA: TGTGCCAGCAGCTTAACACAGGGGGCAACCACAGATACGCAGTATTTT
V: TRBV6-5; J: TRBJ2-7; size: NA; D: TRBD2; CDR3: CASSSYAGDGYEQYF; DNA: TGTGCCAGCAGTTCTTATGCGGGAGACGGCTACGAGCAGTACTTC
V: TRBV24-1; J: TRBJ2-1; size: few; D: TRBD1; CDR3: CATTGQVGNEQFF; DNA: TGTGCCACCACAGGACAGGTAGGCAATGAGCAGTTCTTC
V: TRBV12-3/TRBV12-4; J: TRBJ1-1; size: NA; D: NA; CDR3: CASRWENTEAFF; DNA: TGTGCCAGCAGGTGGGAGAACACTGAAGCTTTCTTT
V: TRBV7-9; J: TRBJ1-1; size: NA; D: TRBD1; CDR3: CASSGLTGEITEAFF; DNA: TGTGCCAGCAGCGGGTTGACAGGGGAGATCACTGAAGCTTTCTTT
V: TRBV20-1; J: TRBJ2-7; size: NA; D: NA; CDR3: CSARDSRVPSYEQYF; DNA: TGCAGTGCTAGAGATTCCAGGGTCCCCTCCTACGAGCAGTACTTC
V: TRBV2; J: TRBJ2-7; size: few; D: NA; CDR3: CASSNENPYEQYF; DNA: TGTGCCAGCAGTAATGAAAATCCCTACGAGCAGTACTTC
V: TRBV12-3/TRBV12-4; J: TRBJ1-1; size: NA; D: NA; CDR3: CASIKGRWTEAFF; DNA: TGTGCCAGCATAAAGGGGCGATGGACTGAAGCTTTCTTT
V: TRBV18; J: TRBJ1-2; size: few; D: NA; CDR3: CASSPLNTDYGYTF; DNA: TGTGCCAGCTCACCACTCAACACGGACTATGGCTACACCTTC
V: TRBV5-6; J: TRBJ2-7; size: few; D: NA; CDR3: CASSSLGEQYF; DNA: TGTGCCAGCAGCAGCCTAGGGGAGCAGTACTTC
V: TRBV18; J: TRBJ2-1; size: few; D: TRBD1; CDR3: CASSPRGDRGNEQFF; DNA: TGTGCCAGCTCACCACGGGGCGACAGGGGAAATGAGCAGTTCTTC
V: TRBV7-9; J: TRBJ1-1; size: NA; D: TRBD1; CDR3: CASMTGTGFEAFF; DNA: TGTGCCAGCATGACCGGGACAGGCTTTGAAGCTTTCTTT
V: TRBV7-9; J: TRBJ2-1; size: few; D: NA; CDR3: CASSFKLRFVAGHNEQFF; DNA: TGTGCCAGCAGCTTTAAATTAAGATTCGTGGCGGGCCACAATGAGCAGTTCTTC
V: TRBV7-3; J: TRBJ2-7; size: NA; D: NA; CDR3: CASSLGGTGSYEQYF; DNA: TGTGCCAGCAGCTTAGGGGGTACAGGGAGCTACGAGCAGTACTTC
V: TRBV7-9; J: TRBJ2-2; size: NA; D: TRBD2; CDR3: CASSTALLAAGASTGELFF; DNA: TGTGCCAGCAGCACAGCGCTTCTGGCCGCGGGAGCGTCCACCGGGGAGCTGTTTTTT
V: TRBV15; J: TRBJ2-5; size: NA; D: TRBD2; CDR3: CATSRDRIGTSGAGETQYF; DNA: TGTGCCACCAGCAGAGACAGGATCGGGACTAGCGGAGCGGGGGAGACCCAGTACTTC
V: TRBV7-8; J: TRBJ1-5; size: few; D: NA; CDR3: CASSLVRGSNQPQHF; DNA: TGTGCCAGCAGCTTGGTACGGGGGAGCAATCAGCCCCAGCATTTT
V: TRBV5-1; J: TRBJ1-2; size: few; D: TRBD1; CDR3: CASSYGQGADYGYTF; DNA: TGCGCCAGCAGCTACGGACAGGGGGCGGACTATGGCTACACCTTC
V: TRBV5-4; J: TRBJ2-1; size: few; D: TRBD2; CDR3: CASSFAGAKDNEQFF; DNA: TGTGCCAGCAGCTTTGCGGGAGCTAAAGACAATGAGCAGTTCTTC
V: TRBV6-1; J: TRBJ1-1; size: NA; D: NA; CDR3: CASSEGDSWTEAFF; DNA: TGTGCCAGCAGTGAAGGAGACAGTTGGACTGAAGCTTTCTTT
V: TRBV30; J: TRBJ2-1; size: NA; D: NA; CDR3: CAWSVARPSLFF; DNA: TGTGCCTGGAGTGTAGCCAGGCCCAGCCTGTTCTTC
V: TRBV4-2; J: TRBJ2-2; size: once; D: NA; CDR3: CASSQGRNQGTGELFF; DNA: TGTGCCAGCAGCCAAGGCAGGAATCAGGGCACCGGGGAGCTGTTTTTT
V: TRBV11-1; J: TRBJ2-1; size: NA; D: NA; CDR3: CASSPGTGGYEQFF; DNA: TGTGCCAGCAGCCCGGGGACTGGAGGGTATGAGCAGTTCTTC
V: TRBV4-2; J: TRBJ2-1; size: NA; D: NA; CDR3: CASSQSPGPDNEQFF; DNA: TGTGCCAGCAGTCAAAGCCCGGGACCGGACAATGAGCAGTTCTTC
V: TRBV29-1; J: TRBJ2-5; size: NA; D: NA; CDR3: CSVRSGPRHSETQYF; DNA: TGCAGCGTTAGATCAGGACCGAGGCATTCGGAGACCCAGTACTTC
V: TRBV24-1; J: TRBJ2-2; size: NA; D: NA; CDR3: CATSGGQNTGELFF; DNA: TGTGCCACCAGTGGGGGACAGAACACCGGGGAGCTGTTTTTT